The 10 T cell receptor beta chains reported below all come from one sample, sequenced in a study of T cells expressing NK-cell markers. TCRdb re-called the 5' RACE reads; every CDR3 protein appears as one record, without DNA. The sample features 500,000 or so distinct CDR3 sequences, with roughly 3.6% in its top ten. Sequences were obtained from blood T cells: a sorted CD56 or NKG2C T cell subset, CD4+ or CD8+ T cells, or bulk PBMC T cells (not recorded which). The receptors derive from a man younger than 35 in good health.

CDR3 residues: CASSLSRDRSSYNSPLHF. The V gene is TRBV14, the J gene TRBJ1-6; without DNA, the TCRdb call of TRBD1 cannot be checked. CDR1 is SGHDN, CDR2 FVKESK, per germline. This CDR3 spans 18 amino acids.

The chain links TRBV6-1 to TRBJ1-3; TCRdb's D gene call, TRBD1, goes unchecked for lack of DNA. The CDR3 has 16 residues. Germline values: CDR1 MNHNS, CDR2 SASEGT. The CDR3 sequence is CATQLMTGGSGNTIYF.

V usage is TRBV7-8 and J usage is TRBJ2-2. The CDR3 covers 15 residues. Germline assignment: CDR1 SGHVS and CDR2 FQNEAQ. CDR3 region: CASSLGPPYTGELFF.

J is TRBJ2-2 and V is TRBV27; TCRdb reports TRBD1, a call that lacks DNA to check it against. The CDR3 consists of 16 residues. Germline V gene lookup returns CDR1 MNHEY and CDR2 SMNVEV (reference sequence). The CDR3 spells CASSLGQGASAGELFF.

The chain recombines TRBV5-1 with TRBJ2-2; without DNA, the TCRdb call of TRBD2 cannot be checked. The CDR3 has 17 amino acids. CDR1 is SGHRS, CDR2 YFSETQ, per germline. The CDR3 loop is CASRVRAHNSNTGELFF. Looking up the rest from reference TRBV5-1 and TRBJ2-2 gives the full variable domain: KAGVTQTPRYLIKTRGQQVTLSCSPISGHRSVSWYQQTPGQGLQFLFEYFSETQRNKGNFPGRFSGRQFSNSRSEMNVSTLELGDSALYLCASRVRAHNSNTGELFFGEGSRLTVL.

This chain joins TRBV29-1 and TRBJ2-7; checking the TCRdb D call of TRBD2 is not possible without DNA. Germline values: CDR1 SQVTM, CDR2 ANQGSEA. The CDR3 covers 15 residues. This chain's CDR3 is CSVEAGTSGLTEQYF.

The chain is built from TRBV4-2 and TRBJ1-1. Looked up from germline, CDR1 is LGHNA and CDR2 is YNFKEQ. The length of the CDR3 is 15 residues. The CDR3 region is CASSQEGRGNTEAFF.

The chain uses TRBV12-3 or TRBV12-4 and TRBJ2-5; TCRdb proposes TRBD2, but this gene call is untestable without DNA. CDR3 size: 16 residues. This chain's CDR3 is CASSFLAGRIQETQYF.

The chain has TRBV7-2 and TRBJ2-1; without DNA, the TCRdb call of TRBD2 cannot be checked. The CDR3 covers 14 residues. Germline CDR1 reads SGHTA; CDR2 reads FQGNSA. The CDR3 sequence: CASSLGLAVNEQFF.

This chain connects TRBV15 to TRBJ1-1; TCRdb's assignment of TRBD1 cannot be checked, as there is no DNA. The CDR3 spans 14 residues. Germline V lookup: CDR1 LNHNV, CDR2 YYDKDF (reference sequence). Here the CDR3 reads CATSRAGTDKEAFF.